This T cell receptor beta chain derives from a study of OX40 agonist ivuxolimab in advanced cancers. Germline CDR1 is MNHEY and CDR2 is SMNVEV (reference sequence). The CDR3 consists of 15 residues. The trim removed 3 bases at V and 5 bases at J, leaving 2 bases unmatched. Here immunoSEQ multiplex PCR was the method, and the copy in TCRdb shows in-frame clones only, minus some. In the table there are fewer than 30,000 clones, approximately 90% of which are singletons. V is TRBV27 and J is TRBJ1-5, with 12 bases fitting TRBD1. The TCR comes from an adult with an advanced solid tumor such as melanoma, head and neck, liver or kidney cancer. The sequencing here drew on CD4+ or CD8+ T cells sorted from blood, taken in a trial of the OX40 agonist ivuxolimab. CDR3: CASSFGTGGDQPQHF. The CDR3, as DNA: TGTGCCAGCAGTTTCGGGACAGGGGGCGATCAGCCCCAGCATTTT.